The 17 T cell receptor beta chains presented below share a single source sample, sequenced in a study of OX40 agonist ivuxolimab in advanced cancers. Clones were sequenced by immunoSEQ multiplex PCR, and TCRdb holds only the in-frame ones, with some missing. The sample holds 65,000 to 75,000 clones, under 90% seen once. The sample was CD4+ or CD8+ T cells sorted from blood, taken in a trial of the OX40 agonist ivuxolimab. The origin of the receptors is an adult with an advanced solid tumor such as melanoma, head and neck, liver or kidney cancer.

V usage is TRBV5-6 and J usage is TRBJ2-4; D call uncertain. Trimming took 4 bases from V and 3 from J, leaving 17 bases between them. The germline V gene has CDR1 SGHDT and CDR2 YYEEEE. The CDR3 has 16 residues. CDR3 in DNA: TGTGCCAGCAGCCTCGTCCGAGAGAAGGGCAAAAACATTCAGTACTTC. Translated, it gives CASSLVREKGKNIQYF.

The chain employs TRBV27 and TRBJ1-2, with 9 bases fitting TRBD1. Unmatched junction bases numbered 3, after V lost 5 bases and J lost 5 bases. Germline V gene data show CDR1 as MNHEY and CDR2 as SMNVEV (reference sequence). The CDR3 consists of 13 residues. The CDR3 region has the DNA TGTGCCAGCAGTCCCGGGACAGGGTATGGCTACACCTTC. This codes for CASSPGTGYGYTF.

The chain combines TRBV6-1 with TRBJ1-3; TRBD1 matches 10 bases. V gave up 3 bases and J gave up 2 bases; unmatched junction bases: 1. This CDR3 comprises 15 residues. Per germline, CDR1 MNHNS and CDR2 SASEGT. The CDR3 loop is CASSDGQGAGNTIYF. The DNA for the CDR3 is TGTGCCAGCAGTGACGGACAGGGGGCTGGAAACACCATATATTTT.

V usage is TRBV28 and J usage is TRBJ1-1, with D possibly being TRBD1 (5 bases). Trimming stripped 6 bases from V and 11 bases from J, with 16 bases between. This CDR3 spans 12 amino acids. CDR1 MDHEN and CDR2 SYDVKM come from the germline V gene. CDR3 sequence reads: CASSLQREGAFF. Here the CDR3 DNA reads TGTGCCAGCAGCCTTCAGAGGGAGGGGGCTTTCTTT.

CDR3 sequence reads: CASSQDGQLNEKLFF. The CDR3 nucleotides are TGCGCCAGCAGCCAAGATGGGCAGCTTAATGAAAAACTGTTTTTT. V gene TRBV4-1 combines with J gene TRBJ1-4; D unresolved. The CDR3 totals 15 residues. Trimming cost V 0 bases and J 4 bases, with 9 bases left between them. The germline V gene has CDR1 MGHRA and CDR2 YSYEKL.

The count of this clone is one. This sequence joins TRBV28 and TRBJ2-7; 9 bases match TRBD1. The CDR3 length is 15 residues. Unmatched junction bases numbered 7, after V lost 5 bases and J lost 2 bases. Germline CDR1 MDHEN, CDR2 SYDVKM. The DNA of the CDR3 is TGTGCCAGCAGTACCCCGGGACAGGGAACCTACGAGCAGTACTTC. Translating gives CASSTPGQGTYEQYF. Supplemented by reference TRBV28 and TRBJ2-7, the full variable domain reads DVKVTQSSRYLVKRTGEKVFLECVQDMDHENMFWYRQDPGLGLRLIYFSYDVKMKEKGDIPEGYSVSREKKERFSLILESASTNQTSMYLCASSTPGQGTYEQYFGPGTRLTVT.

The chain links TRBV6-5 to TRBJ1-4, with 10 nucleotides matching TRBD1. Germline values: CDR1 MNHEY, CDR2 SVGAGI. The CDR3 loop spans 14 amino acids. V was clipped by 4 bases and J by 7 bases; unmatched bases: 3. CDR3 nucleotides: TGTGCCAGCAGTTGGACAGGGGGGACTGAAAAACTGTTTTTT. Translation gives CASSWTGGTEKLFF.

The CDR3 reads CASSIIIRLYNQPQHF. The CDR3 region has the DNA TGTGCCAGTAGTATAATAATCCGGCTGTACAATCAGCCCCAGCATTTT. J is TRBJ1-5 and V is TRBV19, with D hard to call. Looked up from germline, CDR1 is LNHDA and CDR2 is SQIVND (reference sequence). Trimming pared 2 bases from V and 3 bases from J, leaving 14 bases between. The CDR3 length is 16 residues. The whole variable domain, filled in from reference TRBV19 and TRBJ1-5, reads DGGITQSPKYLFRKEGQNVTLSCEQNLNHDAMYWYRQDPGQGLRLIYYSQIVNDFQKGDIAEGYSVSREKKESFPLTVTSAQKNPTAFYLCASSIIIRLYNQPQHFGDGTRLSIL.

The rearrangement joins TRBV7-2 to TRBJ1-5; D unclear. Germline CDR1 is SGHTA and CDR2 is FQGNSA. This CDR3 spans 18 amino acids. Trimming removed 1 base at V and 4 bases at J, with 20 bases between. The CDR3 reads CASSLELYSYYSNQPQHF. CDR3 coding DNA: TGTGCCAGCAGCTTAGAATTATACAGCTATTACTCAAATCAGCCCCAGCATTTT. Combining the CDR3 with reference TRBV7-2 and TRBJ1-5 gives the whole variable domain GAGVSQSPSNKVTEKGKDVELRCDPISGHTALYWYRQSLGQGLEFLIYFQGNSAPDKSGLPSDRFSAERTGGSVSTLTIQRTQQEDSAVYLCASSLELYSYYSNQPQHFGDGTRLSIL.

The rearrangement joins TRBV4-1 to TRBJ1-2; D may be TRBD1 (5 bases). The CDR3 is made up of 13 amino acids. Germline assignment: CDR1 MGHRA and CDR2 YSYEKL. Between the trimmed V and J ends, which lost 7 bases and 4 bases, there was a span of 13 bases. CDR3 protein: CASTPRRGYGYTF. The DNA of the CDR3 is TGCGCCAGCACCCCAAGGAGGGGCTATGGCTACACCTTC.

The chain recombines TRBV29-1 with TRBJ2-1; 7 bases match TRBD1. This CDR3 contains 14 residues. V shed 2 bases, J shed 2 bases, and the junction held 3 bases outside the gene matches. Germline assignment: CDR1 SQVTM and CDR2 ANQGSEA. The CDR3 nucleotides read TGCAGCGTTGAATGGGACAGTGCCTACAATGAGCAGTTCTTC. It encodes CSVEWDSAYNEQFF.

In DNA form, the CDR3 reads TGTGCCAGCAGCCAAGGGCAGGGGGACAGCTACGAGCAGTACTTC. Translation gives CASSQGQGDSYEQYF. The chain couples TRBV4-2 to TRBJ2-7, with 7 bases aligning to TRBD1. Germline V gives CDR1 LGHNA, CDR2 YNFKEQ. The CDR3 runs to 15 residues. J was trimmed by 3 bases and V by 1 base; bases with no gene match: 6.

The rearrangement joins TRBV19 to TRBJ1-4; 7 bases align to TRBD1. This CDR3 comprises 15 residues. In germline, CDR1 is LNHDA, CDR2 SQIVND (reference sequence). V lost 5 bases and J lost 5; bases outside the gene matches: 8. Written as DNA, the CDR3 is TGTGCCAGTAGTCACAGACAGGGAACAAATGAAAAACTGTTTTTT. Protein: CASSHRQGTNEKLFF.

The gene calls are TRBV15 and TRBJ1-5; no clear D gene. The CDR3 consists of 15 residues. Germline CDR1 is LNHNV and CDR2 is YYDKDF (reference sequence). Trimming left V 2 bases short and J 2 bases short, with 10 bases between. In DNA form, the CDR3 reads TGTGCCACCAGCAGATCGAACGTGGGCAATCAGCCCCAGCATTTT. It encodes CATSRSNVGNQPQHF. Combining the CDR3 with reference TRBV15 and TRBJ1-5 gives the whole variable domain DAMVIQNPRYQVTQFGKPVTLSCSQTLNHNVMYWYQQKSSQAPKLLFHYYDKDFNNEADTPDNFQSRRPNTSFCFLDIRSPGLGDTAMYLCATSRSNVGNQPQHFGDGTRLSIL.

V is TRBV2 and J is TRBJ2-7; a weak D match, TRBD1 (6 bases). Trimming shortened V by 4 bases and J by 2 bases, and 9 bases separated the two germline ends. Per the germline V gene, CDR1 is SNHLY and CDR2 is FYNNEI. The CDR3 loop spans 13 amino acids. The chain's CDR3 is CASSGQGTYEQYF. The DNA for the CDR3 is TGTGCCAGCAGTGGTCAGGGGACCTACGAGCAGTACTTC.

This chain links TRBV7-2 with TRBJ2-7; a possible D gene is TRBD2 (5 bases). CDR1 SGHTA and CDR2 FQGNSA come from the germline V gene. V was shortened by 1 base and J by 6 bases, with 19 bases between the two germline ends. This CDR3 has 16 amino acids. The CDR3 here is CASSLVGGLTPTEQYF. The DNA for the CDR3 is TGTGCCAGCAGCTTAGTCGGAGGTCTTACCCCGACCGAGCAGTACTTC.

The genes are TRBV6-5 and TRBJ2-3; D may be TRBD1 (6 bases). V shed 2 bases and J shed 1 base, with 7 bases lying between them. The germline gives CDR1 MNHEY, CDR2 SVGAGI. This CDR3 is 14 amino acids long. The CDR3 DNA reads TGTGCCAGCAGTTACCGGACAGGCACAGATACGCAGTATTTT. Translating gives CASSYRTGTDTQYF.